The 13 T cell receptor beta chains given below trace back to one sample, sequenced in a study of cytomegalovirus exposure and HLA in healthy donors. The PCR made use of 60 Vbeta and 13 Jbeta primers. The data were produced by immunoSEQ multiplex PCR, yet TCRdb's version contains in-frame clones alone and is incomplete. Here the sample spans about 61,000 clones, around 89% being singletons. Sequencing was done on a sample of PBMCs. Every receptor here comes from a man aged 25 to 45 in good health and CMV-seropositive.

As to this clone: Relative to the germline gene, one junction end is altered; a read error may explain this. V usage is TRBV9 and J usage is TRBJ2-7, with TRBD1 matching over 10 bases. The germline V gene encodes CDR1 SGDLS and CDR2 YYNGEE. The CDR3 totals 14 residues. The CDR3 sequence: CASSAGTGAYEQCF. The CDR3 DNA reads TGTGCCAGCAGCGCCGGGACAGGGGCCTACGAGCAGTGCTTC.

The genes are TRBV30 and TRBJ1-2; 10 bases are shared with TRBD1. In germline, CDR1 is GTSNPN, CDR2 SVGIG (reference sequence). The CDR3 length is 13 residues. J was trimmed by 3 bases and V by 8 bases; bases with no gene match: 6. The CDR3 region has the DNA TGTGCCCTCGACAGGGGGCGCTACTATGGCTACACCTTC. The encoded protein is CALDRGRYYGYTF.

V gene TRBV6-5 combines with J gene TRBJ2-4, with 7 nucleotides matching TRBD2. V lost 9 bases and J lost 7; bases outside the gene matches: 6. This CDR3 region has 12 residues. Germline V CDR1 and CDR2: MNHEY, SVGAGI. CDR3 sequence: CASGGGENIQYF. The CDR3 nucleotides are TGTGCCAGTGGGGGGGGTGAGAACATTCAGTACTTC.

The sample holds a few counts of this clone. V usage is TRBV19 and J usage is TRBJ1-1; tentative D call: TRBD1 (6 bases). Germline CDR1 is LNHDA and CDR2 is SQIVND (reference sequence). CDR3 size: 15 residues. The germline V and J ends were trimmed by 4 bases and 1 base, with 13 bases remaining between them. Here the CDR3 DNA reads TGTGCCAGTAGTACCCGACAGGCTCCGAACACTGAAGCTTTCTTT. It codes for CASSTRQAPNTEAFF.

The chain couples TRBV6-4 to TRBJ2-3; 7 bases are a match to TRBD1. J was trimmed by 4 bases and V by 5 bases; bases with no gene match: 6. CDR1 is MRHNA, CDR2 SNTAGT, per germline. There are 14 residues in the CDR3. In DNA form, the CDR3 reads TGTGCCAGCAGTACCGACAGGGACCCAGATACGCAGTATTTT. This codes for CASSTDRDPDTQYF.

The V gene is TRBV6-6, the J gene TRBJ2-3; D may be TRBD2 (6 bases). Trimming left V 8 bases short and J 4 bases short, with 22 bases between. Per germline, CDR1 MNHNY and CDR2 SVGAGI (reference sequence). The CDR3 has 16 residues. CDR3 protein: CASGGLATFGADTQYF. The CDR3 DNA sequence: TGTGCCAGCGGAGGGCTAGCGACCTTCGGGGCAGATACGCAGTATTTT.

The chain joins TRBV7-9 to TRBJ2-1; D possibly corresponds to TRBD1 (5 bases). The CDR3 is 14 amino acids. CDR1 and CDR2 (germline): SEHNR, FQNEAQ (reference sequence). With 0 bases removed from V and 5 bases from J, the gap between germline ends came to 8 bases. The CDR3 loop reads CASSLAGLNNEQFF. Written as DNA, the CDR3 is TGTGCCAGCAGCTTAGCGGGGCTCAACAATGAGCAGTTCTTC.

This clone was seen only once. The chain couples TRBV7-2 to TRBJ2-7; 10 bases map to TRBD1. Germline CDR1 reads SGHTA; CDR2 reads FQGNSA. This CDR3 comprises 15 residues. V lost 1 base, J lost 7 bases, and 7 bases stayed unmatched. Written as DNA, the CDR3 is TGTGCCAGCAGCTTAGGAGGAGACAGGGGGCGTGAGCAGTACTTC. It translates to CASSLGGDRGREQYF.

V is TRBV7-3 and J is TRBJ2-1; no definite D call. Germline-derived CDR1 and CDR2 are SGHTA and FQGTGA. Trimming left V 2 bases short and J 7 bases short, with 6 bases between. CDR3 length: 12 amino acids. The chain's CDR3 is CASSLGLNEQFF. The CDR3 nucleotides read TGTGCCAGCAGCTTAGGCCTGAATGAGCAGTTCTTC.

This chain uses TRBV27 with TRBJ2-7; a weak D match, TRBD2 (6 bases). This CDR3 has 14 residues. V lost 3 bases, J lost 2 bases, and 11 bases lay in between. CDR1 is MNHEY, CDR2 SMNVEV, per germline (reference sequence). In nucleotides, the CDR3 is TGTGCCAGCAGTTTGGCGGGGCCAACCTACGAGCAGTACTTC. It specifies CASSLAGPTYEQYF.

The CDR3 reads CAWSPFWTGGKRAKNIQYF. The CDR3 DNA reads as TGTGCCTGGAGTCCCTTCTGGACAGGGGGCAAGAGGGCCAAAAACATTCAGTACTTC. The rearrangement links TRBV30 to TRBJ2-4, with TRBD1 identical over 11 bases. The CDR3 is 19 amino acids. The V segment lost 2 bases and the J segment 1 base; nucleotides outside the gene matches: 13. Germline V gives CDR1 GTSNPN, CDR2 SVGIG (reference sequence).

CDR3 protein: CAAGAEAFF. CDR3 in DNA: TGTGCCGCGGGGGCCGAAGCTTTCTTT. J is TRBJ1-1 and V is TRBV6-5; D is possibly TRBD1 (6 bases). Per the germline V gene, CDR1 is MNHEY and CDR2 is SVGAGI. The V end was cut by 11 bases, the J end by 8 bases, with 9 bases between. The CDR3 runs to 9 residues.

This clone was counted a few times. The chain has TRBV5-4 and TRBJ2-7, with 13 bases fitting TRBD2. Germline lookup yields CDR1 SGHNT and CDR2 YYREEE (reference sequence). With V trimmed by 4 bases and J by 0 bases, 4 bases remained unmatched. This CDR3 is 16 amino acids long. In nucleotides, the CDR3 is TGTGCCAGCAGCCTTGGACTAGCGGGGGCCTCCTACGAGCAGTACTTC. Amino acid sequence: CASSLGLAGASYEQYF.